This T cell receptor (beta chain) is drawn from a study of blood T cell repertoires in COVID-19. Per the germline V gene, CDR1 is MNHEY and CDR2 is SMNVEV (reference sequence). V was trimmed by 4 bases and J by 3 bases, leaving 9 bases between them. The CDR3 sequence is 13 residues long. Libraries were prepared by immunoSEQ multiplex PCR; TCRdb keeps only in-frame clonotypes and omits some of them. The table shows 140,000 or so clones, with 70% to 80% occurring only once. The sample taken for sequencing was peripheral blood. The J gene is TRBJ1-2, the V gene TRBV27, with no clear D. The sequence came from a man over 45 with acute or convalescent COVID-19. The CDR3: CASSSPRDYGYTF. In DNA form, the CDR3 reads TGTGCCAGCAGTTCGCCCCGGGACTATGGCTACACCTTC.